Each of the 18 T cell receptor beta chains below was sequenced from the same sample in a study of post-analysis software for immune sequencing data (dated by TCRdb to 2014 to 2015). Study-wide conclusions, independent of this receptor: A handful of TRBV segments, including TRBV5-6, TRBV5-1 and TRBV20-1, were significantly more frequent in patients than controls.

Libraries were built with PCR. TCRdb lists the instrument as Illumina HiSeq 2500. Unique molecular identifiers were incorporated into TCR beta cDNA libraries to reduce PCR and sequencing biases. TCRdb cleaned the public reads at Q25 with fastp, built clones with MiXCR and kept in-frame beta chains. Duplicate CDR3 protein sequences are folded into a single record with the most common DNA and genes. The sample records about 200,000 distinct CDR3 sequences, 25% to 35% of which are singletons. The ten largest account for roughly 3.4% of the sample. No antigen has been assigned to these receptors. Input material: blood. The source is a girl aged 2-17 years with multiple sclerosis.

This clonotype appeared many times. The chain is built from TRBV28 and TRBJ2-7; D call uncertain. Trimming removed 5 bases at V and 4 bases at J, with 9 bases between. The length of the CDR3 is 12 residues. CDR1 and CDR2 (germline): MDHEN, SYDVKM. In nucleotides, the CDR3 is TGTGCCAGCAGTGCCCTTCAATACGAGCAGTACTTC. The encoded protein is CASSALQYEQYF.

This clonotype was seen at least ten times. The V and J genes are TRBV5-1 and TRBJ2-7; 9 bases align to TRBD2. This CDR3 comprises 14 residues. Germline values: CDR1 SGHRS, CDR2 YFSETQ. The J segment lost 3 bases and the V segment lost 4 bases, leaving 5 bases of the junction unmatched. This CDR3 reads CASSSSGGSYEQYF. The CDR3 DNA reads as TGCGCCAGCAGCAGTAGCGGGGGAAGCTACGAGCAGTACTTC.

For this clonotype: At one end the junction does not follow the germline gene, possibly because of a read error. The J gene is TRBJ2-1, the V gene TRBV7-2; 10 bases are shared with TRBD1. The germline gives CDR1 SGHTA, CDR2 FQGNSA. The CDR3 has 15 residues. The CDR3 here is CASSGDRGSYSEQFF. CDR3 DNA: TGTGCCAGCAGCGGGGACAGGGGCTCCTACAGTGAGCAGTTCTTC.

This clonotype came up a few times. J is TRBJ2-5 and V is TRBV5-1, with 12 bases lining up with TRBD1. The J call may be incorrect, as the DNA end agrees better with TRBJ2-7. CDR3 length: 16 amino acids. In germline, CDR1 is SGHRS, CDR2 YFSETQ. The CDR3 nucleotides are TGCGCCAGCAGCCAAGGACCGGGACAGGGGGCTTACGAGCAGTACTTC. It translates to CASSQGPGQGAYEQYF.

This rearrangement joins TRBV5-1 to TRBJ2-2; D perhaps matches TRBD1 (6 bases). CDR1 and CDR2 from the germline V gene are SGHRS and YFSETQ. The V end lost 5 bases, the J end lost 6 bases, and 14 bases lay between the germline ends. The CDR3 contains 14 residues. DNA of the CDR3: TGCGCCAGCAGAACTACAGGGAGCCCCGGGGAGCTGTTTTTT. Its protein product is CASRTTGSPGELFF.

The chain carries TRBV5-1 and TRBJ2-2, with D perhaps TRBD1 (5 bases). Trimming pared 4 bases from V and 5 bases from J, leaving 12 bases between. The CDR3 is 14 residues long. Looked up from germline, CDR1 is SGHRS and CDR2 is YFSETQ. CDR3 nucleotides: TGCGCCAGCAGCACCGAACCAGGGACCGGGGAGCTGTTTTTT. This gives the protein CASSTEPGTGELFF.

The gene calls are TRBV21-1 and TRBJ2-3; the tabulated D call, TRBD2, remains unverified against the DNA. TRBV21-1 is tagged as a pseudogene. CDR3 size: 16 residues. In DNA, the CDR3 is TGTGCCAGCAGCAAACTCCGGGAGGGGAACACAGATACGCAGTATTTT. It encodes CASSKLREGNTDTQYF.

This chain joins TRBV5-1 and TRBJ2-3; 9 nucleotides line up with TRBD2. Per germline, CDR1 SGHRS and CDR2 YFSETQ. V lost 3 bases, J lost 1 base, and 6 bases stayed unmatched. This CDR3 has 16 residues. The CDR3 DNA reads TGCGCCAGCAGCTCGGGCCAGCGGGGGGGCACAGATACGCAGTATTTT. Translated, it gives CASSSGQRGGTDTQYF.

This clonotype was detected many times. CDR3 nucleotide sequence: TGTGCCAGCAGTTCTCCCCGACAGGGGGGGAGGGATGAGCAGTTCTTC. This translates into CASSSPRQGGRDEQFF. The J gene is TRBJ2-1, the V gene TRBV28; 9 positions agree with TRBD1. V lost 4 bases to trimming and J lost 8 bases; unmatched junction nucleotides: 12. The CDR3 spans 16 residues. The germline CDR1 and CDR2 sequences are MDHEN and SYDVKM.

This chain joins TRBV19 and TRBJ2-5, with D possibly called TRBD1 or TRBD2 (5 bases each). CDR3 size: 15 residues. The V end was cut by 8 bases, the J end by 1 base, with 17 bases between. Per the germline V gene, CDR1 is LNHDA and CDR2 is SQIVND (reference sequence). The CDR3 DNA is TGTGCCAGTTCCTACCGGGACGTCTTCCAAGAGACCCAGTACTTC. Amino acids: CASSYRDVFQETQYF. Looking up the rest from reference TRBV19 and TRBJ2-5 gives the full variable domain: DGGITQSPKYLFRKEGQNVTLSCEQNLNHDAMYWYRQDPGQGLRLIYYSQIVNDFQKGDIAEGYSVSREKKESFPLTVTSAQKNPTAFYLCASSYRDVFQETQYFGPGTRLLVL.

The chain couples TRBV7-9 to TRBJ2-4, with 8 bases fitting TRBD2. The J call may be wrong; the DNA end is better matched by TRBJ2-7. Germline CDR1 SEHNR, CDR2 FQNEAQ (reference sequence). The CDR3 runs 14 residues. The DNA for the CDR3 is TGTGCCAGCAGCTTGAGTAGTAGCGGGAACGAGCAGTACTTC. Residues: CASSLSSSGNEQYF.

The rearrangement joins TRBV20-1 to TRBJ1-1; 11 bases match TRBD1. The CDR3 is made up of 14 amino acids. Germline CDR1 and CDR2: DFQATT and SNEGSKA (reference sequence). J lost 11 bases, V lost 5 bases, and 13 bases had no gene match. The CDR3 DNA reads TGCAGTGCTCGGCGGTGGACAGGGGGCGAGGAGGCTTTCTTT. Translation: CSARRWTGGEEAFF.

The gene calls are TRBV20-1 and TRBJ2-5; 9 bases fit TRBD2. J gave up 11 bases and V 1 base, and 11 bases lay outside the gene matches. Germline CDR1 is DFQATT and CDR2 is SNEGSKA (reference sequence). CDR3 length: 14 amino acids. The CDR3 bases are TGCAGTGCTAGAGTCGGTAGCGGGAGCCATGAGCAGTACTTC. The encoded protein is CSARVGSGSHEQYF.

V gene TRBV3-1 combines with J gene TRBJ2-1, with D possibly matching TRBD1 (6 bases). The V end was cut by 1 base, the J end by 5 bases, with 18 bases between. This CDR3 has 17 amino acids. Per the germline V gene, CDR1 is LGHDT and CDR2 is YNNKEL (reference sequence). Here the CDR3 DNA reads TGTGCCAGCAGCCAAGTCAGGGGCTCTTGGATCCACAATGAGCAGTTCTTC. Translated, it gives CASSQVRGSWIHNEQFF.

This clonotype was seen ten or more times. The rearrangement uses TRBV29-1 and TRBJ2-5; TRBD1 is a possible D gene (6 bases). CDR3 length equals 14 residues. V was pared by 7 bases and J by 1 base, with 16 bases between. The germline CDR1 and CDR2 sequences are SQVTM and ANQGSEA. CDR3 residues: CSGSDRRLQETQYF. Here the CDR3 DNA reads TGCAGCGGGTCGGACAGACGCCTCCAAGAGACCCAGTACTTC.

On this clonotype: One base away lies a much larger clone, so this may be a sequencing read error. This rearrangement joins TRBV12-3 or TRBV12-4 to TRBJ2-1; 12 bases match TRBD2. The CDR3 extends over 17 amino acids. CDR3 DNA: TGTGCCAGCAGTTCAGGACTAGCGGGGCCCTCCCACAATGAGCAGTTCTTC. It translates to CASSSGLAGPSHNEQFF.

The chain carries TRBV7-9 and TRBJ1-2; tentatively, D is TRBD1 (6 bases). The CDR3 is made up of 15 amino acids. Germline CDR1 reads SEHNR; CDR2 reads FQNEAQ (reference sequence). The V end was cut by 5 bases, the J end by 8 bases, with 21 bases between. CDR3 amino acids: CASSEGTYALGGYTF. Here the CDR3 DNA reads TGTGCCAGCAGCGAAGGGACATACGCTCTCGGCGGCTACACCTTC.

This sequence joins TRBV18 and TRBJ2-1, with 9 bases aligning to TRBD1. CDR1 and CDR2 (germline): KGHSH, LQKENI. The CDR3 totals 15 residues. V lost 3 bases to trimming and J lost 10 bases; unmatched junction nucleotides: 10. The CDR3: CASSPGGTGMNEQFF. The CDR3 region has the DNA TGTGCCAGCTCACCCGGGGGGACAGGGATGAACGAGCAGTTCTTC.